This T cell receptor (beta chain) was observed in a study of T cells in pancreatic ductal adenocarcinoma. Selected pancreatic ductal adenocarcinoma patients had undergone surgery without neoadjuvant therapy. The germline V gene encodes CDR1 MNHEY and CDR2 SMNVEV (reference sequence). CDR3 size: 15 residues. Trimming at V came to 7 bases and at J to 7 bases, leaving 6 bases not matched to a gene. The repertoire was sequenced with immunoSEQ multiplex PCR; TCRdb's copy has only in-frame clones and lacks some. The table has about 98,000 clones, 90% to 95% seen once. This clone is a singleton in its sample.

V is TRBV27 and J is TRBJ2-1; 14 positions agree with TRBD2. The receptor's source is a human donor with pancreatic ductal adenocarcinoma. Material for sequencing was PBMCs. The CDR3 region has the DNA TGTGCCAGCACGACGGGGACTAGCGGGAGAAATGAGCAGTTCTTC. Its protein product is CASTTGTSGRNEQFF.